This TCR beta chain originates from a study of T cells after yellow fever vaccination. A universal primer site and UMIs were added as TCR cDNA was made by 5'RACE template switching. One entry per CDR3 protein results from TCRdb running MiXCR on the 5' RACE reads. The data show about 320,000 distinct CDR3 sequences, approximately 11% seen once. This clonotype has more than one count but fewer than ten. The CDR3 spans 13 residues. The germline V and J ends were trimmed by 3 bases and 7 bases, with 16 bases remaining between them. The germline V gene has CDR1 GTSNPN and CDR2 SVGIG (reference sequence). This clonotype originated in a man aged 18 to 29 who received the YFV17D yellow fever vaccine. The sequencing used CD4+ T cells sorted from PBMCs, collected 45 days after the yellow fever booster vaccination. The chain uses TRBV30 and TRBJ2-7; no definite D call. CDR3 nucleotide sequence: TGTGCCTGGAGAGCCTTTGTGGGCTCAGAGCAGTACTTC. It encodes CAWRAFVGSEQYF.